One and the same sample provided the 16 T cell receptor beta chains below, sequenced in a study of CD8+ T cells in alopecia areata. It was cDNA, reverse transcribed from extracted RNA, that served as the sequencing template. Assay used: immunoSEQ multiplex PCR; TCRdb lists only in-frame clones, some missing. The sample has roughly 150,000 clones, 40% to 60% seen once. Specimen: CD8+ T cells sorted from blood, collected at week 0. These receptors came from a human donor with alopecia areata.

The chain uses TRBV2 and TRBJ2-7; D assignment may be TRBD1 or TRBD2 (5 bases each). V lost 6 bases to trimming and J lost 0 bases, with 6 bases between them. Per the germline V gene, CDR1 is SNHLY and CDR2 is FYNNEI. The CDR3 length is 12 residues. The CDR3 is CASRGDSYEQYF. CDR3 nucleotides: TGTGCCAGCAGGGGGGACTCCTACGAGCAGTACTTC.

The genes are TRBV25-1 and TRBJ1-2; D is ambiguous. Trimming removed 2 bases from V and 1 base from J, with 11 bases in between. Germline CDR1 and CDR2: MGHDK and SYGVNS. The CDR3 is 15 residues long. CDR3 sequence: CASSERQTDNYGYTF. The CDR3 DNA is TGTGCCAGCAGTGAAAGGCAGACCGATAACTATGGCTACACCTTC.

This clone was seen a few times. J is TRBJ2-3 and V is TRBV27; D unresolved. Germline CDR1 reads MNHEY; CDR2 reads SMNVEV (reference sequence). V was pared by 5 bases and J by 8 bases, with 11 bases between. The CDR3 consists of 12 residues. The DNA for the CDR3 is TGTGCCAGCAGTGAGATCGGCCGTACGCAGTATTTT. It encodes CASSEIGRTQYF.

CDR3 loop: CASSVSGVQKETQYF. The DNA for the CDR3 is TGTGCCAGCAGCGTTAGCGGAGTACAAAAAGAGACCCAGTACTTC. This chain connects TRBV9 to TRBJ2-5, with D tentatively TRBD2 (6 bases). In germline, CDR1 is SGDLS, CDR2 YYNGEE. The CDR3 length is 15 residues. The V end lost 2 bases, the J end lost 3 bases, and 14 bases lay between the germline ends.

The J gene is TRBJ2-7, the V gene TRBV5-1; 9 positions agree with TRBD1. The CDR3 length is 14 residues. Germline assignment: CDR1 SGHRS and CDR2 YFSETQ. V trimming: 3 bases; J trimming: 3 bases; junction bases outside the gene matches: 4. The CDR3 reads CASSYGTGLYEQYF. The CDR3 DNA reads TGCGCCAGCAGCTACGGGACAGGGCTCTACGAGCAGTACTTC.

There are a few counts of this clone. The CDR3 sequence is CASSVGEETQYF. The CDR3 DNA is TGCGCCAGCAGTGTGGGTGAAGAGACCCAGTACTTC. This sequence joins TRBV10-2 and TRBJ2-5; D is unclear. Germline values: CDR1 WSHSY, CDR2 SAAADI. Trimming shortened V by 4 bases and J by 3 bases, and 6 bases separated the two germline ends. The CDR3 covers 12 residues.

The chain combines TRBV11-2 with TRBJ1-1; D remains ambiguous. Per the germline V gene, CDR1 is SGHAT and CDR2 is FQNNGV. This CDR3 is 12 amino acids long. Trimming removed 1 base at V and 4 bases at J, with 4 bases between. For the CDR3, the DNA is TGTGCCAGCAGCTTAGTAAGCACTGAAGCTTTCTTT. It encodes CASSLVSTEAFF.

This chain uses TRBV4-3 with TRBJ1-2; D gene unclear. CDR1 and CDR2 from the germline V gene are LGHNA and YSLEER. The CDR3 has 17 residues. Trimming removed 0 bases at V and 5 bases at J, with 19 bases between. The CDR3 coding sequence is TGCGCCAGCAGCCAAGATGTCGAGACCCCAGCATGGTATGGCTACACCTTC. This gives the protein CASSQDVETPAWYGYTF.

Only a few counts were recorded for this clone. V usage is TRBV13 and J usage is TRBJ2-7; D is possibly TRBD1 (6 bases). The CDR3 has 14 residues. In germline, CDR1 is PRHDT, CDR2 FYEKMQ (reference sequence). V was trimmed by 5 bases and J by 4 bases, leaving 15 bases between them. The CDR3 is CASSLSGQEYEQYF. The CDR3 DNA follows: TGTGCCAGCAGCCTTTCGGGACAAGAGTACGAGCAGTACTTC.

This rearrangement joins TRBV4-3 to TRBJ2-3; D is ambiguous. The CDR3 length is 14 residues. In germline, CDR1 is LGHNA, CDR2 YSLEER. V was cut by 6 bases and J by 1 base, with 11 bases left in between. The CDR3 nucleotides are TGCGCCAGCAGTCCCACTGTGGGCACAGATACGCAGTATTTT. This encodes CASSPTVGTDTQYF.

In DNA, the CDR3 is TGTGCCAGCAGTGAGGGGTGGGGGACAGAGCAGTATTTT. Its protein is CASSEGWGTEQYF. The V gene is TRBV25-1, the J gene TRBJ2-3, with TRBD1 identical over 7 bases. Per germline, CDR1 MGHDK and CDR2 SYGVNS. V trimming: 3 bases; J trimming: 11 bases; junction bases outside the gene matches: 8. The CDR3 consists of 13 residues.

The chain combines TRBV15 with TRBJ2-7; D not certain. The CDR3 extends over 12 amino acids. Germline values: CDR1 LNHNV, CDR2 YYDKDF (reference sequence). V shed 0 bases and J shed 3 bases, with 3 bases lying between them. The CDR3 loop is CATSRDNYEQYF. The CDR3 DNA reads as TGTGCCACCAGCAGAGACAACTACGAGCAGTACTTC.

The J gene is TRBJ1-1, the V gene TRBV29-1; perhaps TRBD1 as D (6 bases). CDR1 is SQVTM, CDR2 ANQGSEA, per germline. This CDR3 has 12 amino acids. V lost 5 bases and J 0 bases, leaving 7 bases between the germline ends. The CDR3 region is CSVTGMNTEAFF. The CDR3 DNA is TGCAGCGTTACAGGGATGAACACTGAAGCTTTCTTT.

V gene TRBV9 combines with J gene TRBJ1-1, with 8 positions matching TRBD1. The CDR3 loop spans 15 amino acids. Germline CDR1 and CDR2: SGDLS and YYNGEE. The trim removed 3 bases at V and 0 bases at J, leaving 4 bases unmatched. In DNA form, the CDR3 reads TGTGCCAGCAGCGCCAACAGGGGGATGAACACTGAAGCTTTCTTT. Translation gives CASSANRGMNTEAFF.

The chain couples TRBV14 to TRBJ2-7; D remains unclear. Germline values: CDR1 SGHDN, CDR2 FVKESK. Trimming took 2 bases from V and 0 from J, leaving 8 bases between them. The CDR3 covers 14 residues. CDR3 sequence reads: CASSQRAVSYEQYF. CDR3 in DNA: TGTGCCAGCAGCCAAAGGGCAGTCTCCTACGAGCAGTACTTC.

The table lists this clone with a count of one. The rearrangement joins TRBV7-6 to TRBJ2-3; D may be TRBD2 (5 bases). Germline CDR1 SGHVS, CDR2 FNYEAQ. Trimming shortened V by 5 bases and J by 3 bases, and 6 bases separated the two germline ends. The CDR3 totals 12 residues. CDR3 nucleotide sequence: TGTGCCAGCAGCGGAGGAACAGATACGCAGTATTTT. Translating it yields CASSGGTDTQYF.